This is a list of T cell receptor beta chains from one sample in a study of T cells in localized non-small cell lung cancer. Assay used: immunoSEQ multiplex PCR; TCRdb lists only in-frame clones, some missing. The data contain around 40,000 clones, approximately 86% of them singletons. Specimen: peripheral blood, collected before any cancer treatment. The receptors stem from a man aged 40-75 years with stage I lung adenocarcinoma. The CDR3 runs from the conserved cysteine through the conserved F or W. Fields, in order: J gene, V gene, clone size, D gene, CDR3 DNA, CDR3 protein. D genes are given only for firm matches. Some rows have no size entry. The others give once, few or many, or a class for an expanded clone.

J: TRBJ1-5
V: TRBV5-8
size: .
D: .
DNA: TGTGCCAGCAGCTTGGGACAGGCCTCCAATCAGCCCCAGCATTTT
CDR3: CASSLGQASNQPQHF

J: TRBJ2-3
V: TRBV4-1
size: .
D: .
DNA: TGCGCCAGCAGCCAAGATTACAGGACACCCCCAGATACGCAGTATTTT
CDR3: CASSQDYRTPPDTQYF

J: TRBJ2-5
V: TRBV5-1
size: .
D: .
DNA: TGCGCCAGCAGCTTGGGGTCCCCGGAGGAGACCCAGTACTTC
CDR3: CASSLGSPEETQYF

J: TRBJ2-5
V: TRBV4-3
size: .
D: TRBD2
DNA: TGCGCCAGCAGCCGAGCAGCGGGAGCCCCGGGGACCCAGTACTTC
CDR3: CASSRAAGAPGTQYF

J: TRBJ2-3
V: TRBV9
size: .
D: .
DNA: TGTGCCAGCAGCGTAGGTGGGTCTCCAGATACGCAGTATTTT
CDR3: CASSVGGSPDTQYF

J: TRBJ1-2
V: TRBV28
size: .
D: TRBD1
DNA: TGTGCCAGCAGTCAGGGGGCTTATGGCTACACCTTC
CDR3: CASSQGAYGYTF

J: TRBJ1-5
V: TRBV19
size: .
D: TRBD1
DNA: TGTGCCAGTAGTATGCGGGACAGTTGGGGATCGCAGAATCAGCCCCAGCATTTT
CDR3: CASSMRDSWGSQNQPQHF

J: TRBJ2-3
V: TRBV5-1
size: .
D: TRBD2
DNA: TGCGCCAGCAGCTCCCGGGGGGGCACAGATACGCAGTATTTT
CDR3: CASSSRGGTDTQYF

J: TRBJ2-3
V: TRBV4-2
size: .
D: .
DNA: TGTGCCAGCAGCCGATCAGCGGGTGGCTTGGAGGATACGCAGTATTTT
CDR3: CASSRSAGGLEDTQYF

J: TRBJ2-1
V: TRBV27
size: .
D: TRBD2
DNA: TGTGCCAGCAGTTTATCTTCACTAGCGGTGGGATATGAGCAGTTCTTC
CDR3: CASSLSSLAVGYEQFF

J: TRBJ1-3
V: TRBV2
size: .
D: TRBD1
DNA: TGTGCCAGCAGTAGGGACAGGAACTCTGGAAACACCATATATTTT
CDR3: CASSRDRNSGNTIYF

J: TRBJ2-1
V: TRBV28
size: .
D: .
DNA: TGTGCCACCAATTGGGCCGGATACAATGAGCAGTTCTTC
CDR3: CATNWAGYNEQFF

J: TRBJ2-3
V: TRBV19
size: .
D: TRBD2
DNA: TGTGCCAGTAGTAGGACTAGCGGGACAGATACGCAGTATTTT
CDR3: CASSRTSGTDTQYF

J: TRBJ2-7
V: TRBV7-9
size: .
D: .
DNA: TGTGCCAGCAGCTCCCCGGACCGGTCCGGCTACGAGCAGTACTTC
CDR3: CASSSPDRSGYEQYF

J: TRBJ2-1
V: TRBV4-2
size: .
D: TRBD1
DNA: TGTGCCAGCAGCCAACTCCACAGGGGGCCCGAGCAGTTCTTC
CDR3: CASSQLHRGPEQFF

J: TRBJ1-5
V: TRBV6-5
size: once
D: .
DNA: TGTGCCAGCAGTAACTTGTCTGGCGCCCCTGGTCAGCCCCAGCATTTT
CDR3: CASSNLSGAPGQPQHF

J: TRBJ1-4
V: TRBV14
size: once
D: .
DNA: TGTGCCAGCAGCTACACACTGGGTGGTGGCGGAAATGAAAAACTGTTTTTT
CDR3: CASSYTLGGGGNEKLFF

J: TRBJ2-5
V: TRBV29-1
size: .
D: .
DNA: TGCAGCGTCCGGCACAGGGATCGCCCAGGGGAGACCCAGTACTTC
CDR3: CSVRHRDRPGETQYF

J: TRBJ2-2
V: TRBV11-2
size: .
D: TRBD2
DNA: TGTGCCAGCAGCTTAACGGGACTAGCGGGAGTCGGGGAGCTGTTTTTT
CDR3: CASSLTGLAGVGELFF

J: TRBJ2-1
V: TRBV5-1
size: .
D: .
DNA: TGCGCCAGCAGCTTGTATGTGGAGACCTCCTACAATGAGCAGTTCTTC
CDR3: CASSLYVETSYNEQFF

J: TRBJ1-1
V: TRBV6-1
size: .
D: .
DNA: TGTGCCAGCAGTGGTACGGGTGTCGAAGCTTTCTTT
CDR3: CASSGTGVEAFF

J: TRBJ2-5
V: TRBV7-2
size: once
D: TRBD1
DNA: TGTGCCAGCAGCCTCTGGACAGGGAAAGAGACCCAGTACTTC
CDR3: CASSLWTGKETQYF

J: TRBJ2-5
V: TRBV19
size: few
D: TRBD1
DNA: TGTGCCAGTAGTTTGGGGGACAGAGAGCAAGAGACCCAGTACTTC
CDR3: CASSLGDREQETQYF

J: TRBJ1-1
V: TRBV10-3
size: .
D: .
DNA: TGTGCCATCAAGTCGGAGAGGACAGTTCCCACTGAAGCTTTCTTT
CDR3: CAIKSERTVPTEAFF

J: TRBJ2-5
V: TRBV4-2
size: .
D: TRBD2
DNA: TGTGCCAGCAGCCAAGACGGGCGAGGACTAGCGGGAGGGGGAGAGACCCAGTACTTC
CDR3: CASSQDGRGLAGGGETQYF

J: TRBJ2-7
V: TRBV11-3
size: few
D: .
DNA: TGTGCCAGCAGCCCTACAAGGCCCCCGTACTACGAGCAGTACTTC
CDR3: CASSPTRPPYYEQYF

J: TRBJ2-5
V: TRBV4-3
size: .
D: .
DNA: TGCGCCAGCAGCCAAGATTGGGGGCCTCAAGAGACCCAGTACTTC
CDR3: CASSQDWGPQETQYF

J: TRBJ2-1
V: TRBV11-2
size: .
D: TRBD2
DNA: TGTGCCAGCAGTAAGGGAGGGAGCTACAATGAGCAGTTCTTC
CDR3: CASSKGGSYNEQFF

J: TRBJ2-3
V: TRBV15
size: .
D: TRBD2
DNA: TGTGCCACCAGCAGAGATCAACTAGCGGGAGGTGGAGATACGCAGTATTTT
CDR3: CATSRDQLAGGGDTQYF

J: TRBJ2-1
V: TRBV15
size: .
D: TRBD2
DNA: TGTGCCACCAGCAGAGTATGGGCTAGCGGGAACCGCGCACAAAATGAGCAGTTCTTC
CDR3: CATSRVWASGNRAQNEQFF

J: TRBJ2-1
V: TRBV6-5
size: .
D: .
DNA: TGTGCCAGCTCAGCCGGGACCGTTCAGGTTGGGCAGTTCTTC
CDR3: CASSAGTVQVGQFF

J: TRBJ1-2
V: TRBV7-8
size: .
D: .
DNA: TGTGCCAGCAGCTTAGGTGGGGGCTGGTATGGCTACACCTTC
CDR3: CASSLGGGWYGYTF

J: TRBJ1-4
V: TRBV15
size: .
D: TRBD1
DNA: TGTGCCACCAGCCCAGGGGGCATAGCAACTAATGAAAAACTGTTTTTT
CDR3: CATSPGGIATNEKLFF

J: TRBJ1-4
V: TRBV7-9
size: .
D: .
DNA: TGTGCCAGCAGCTTAGGGGGGGAAAAACTGTTTTTT
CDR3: CASSLGGEKLFF

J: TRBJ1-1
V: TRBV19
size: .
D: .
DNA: TGTGCCAGTAGTCCAGGCCTAGGGGACACTGAAGCTTTCTTT
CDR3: CASSPGLGDTEAFF

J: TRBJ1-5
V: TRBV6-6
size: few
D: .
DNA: TGTGCCAGCAGTTACACGGGGGCCCTCAATCAGCCCCAGCATTTT
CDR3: CASSYTGALNQPQHF

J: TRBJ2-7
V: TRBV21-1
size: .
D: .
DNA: TGTGCCAGCAGCACTTTAGGACTAGCGGGAGTGTTGGAGCAGTACTTC
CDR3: CASSTLGLAGVLEQYF

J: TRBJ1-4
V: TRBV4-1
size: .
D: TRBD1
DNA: TGCGCCAGCAGCCGCGGGACAGGGGCTAATGAAAAACTGTTTTTT
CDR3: CASSRGTGANEKLFF

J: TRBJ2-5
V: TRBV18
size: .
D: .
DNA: TGTGCCAGCTCACCACAAGAGACCCAGTACTTC
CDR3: CASSPQETQYF

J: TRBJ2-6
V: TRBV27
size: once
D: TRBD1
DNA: TGTGCCAGCAGAGGGACAGGGTCCTTGGTGACTGGGGCCAACGTCCTGACTTTC
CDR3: CASRGTGSLVTGANVLTF

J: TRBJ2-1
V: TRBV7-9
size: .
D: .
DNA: TGTGCCAGCAGCTTCCGTTATGAGCAGTTCTTC
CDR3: CASSFRYEQFF

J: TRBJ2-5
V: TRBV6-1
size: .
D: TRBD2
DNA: TGTGCCAGCAGTGAAGGACTAGCGGGAGGGCTGGAGACCCAGTACTTC
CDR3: CASSEGLAGGLETQYF